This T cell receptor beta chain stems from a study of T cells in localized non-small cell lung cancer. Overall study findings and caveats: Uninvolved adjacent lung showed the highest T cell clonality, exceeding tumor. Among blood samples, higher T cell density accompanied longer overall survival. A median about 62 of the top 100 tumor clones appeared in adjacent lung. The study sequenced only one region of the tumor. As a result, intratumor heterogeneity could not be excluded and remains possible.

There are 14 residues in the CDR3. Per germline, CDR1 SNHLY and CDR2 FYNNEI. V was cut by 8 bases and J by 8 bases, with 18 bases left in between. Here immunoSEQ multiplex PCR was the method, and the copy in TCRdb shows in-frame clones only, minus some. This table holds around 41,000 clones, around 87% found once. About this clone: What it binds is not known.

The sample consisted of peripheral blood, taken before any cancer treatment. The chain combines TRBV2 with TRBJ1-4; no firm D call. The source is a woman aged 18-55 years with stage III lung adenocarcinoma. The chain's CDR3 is CASLRDLNGEKLFF. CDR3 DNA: TGTGCCAGCCTACGGGATCTAAATGGCGAAAAACTGTTTTTT.